This T cell receptor beta chain was sequenced for a study of T-cell reconstitution after alpha-beta-depleted transplantation in children. The TCRbeta library was prepared with unique molecular identifiers. TCRdb ran MiXCR on the PCR reads and lists one entry per CDR3 protein. The sample holds about 400,000 distinct CDR3 sequences, around 15% seen once. The CDR3 has 13 residues. The V end lost 0 bases, the J end lost 4 bases, and 3 bases lay between the germline ends. Per the germline V gene, CDR1 is SEHNR and CDR2 is FQNEAQ (reference sequence). Comments on this clonotype: No antigen is known for it.

General study points: Surviving recipient cells, namely T cells and thymic progenitors, were the source of high day-60 TCRbeta diversity in some patients.

The gene calls are TRBV7-9 and TRBJ2-2; D remains ambiguous. The receptor was derived from a boy younger than two who had a stem cell transplant for Wiskott-Aldrich syndrome, so the T cells may come from the graft donor. The sample in question was PBMCs, mostly from graft donor cells, obtained 360 days after TCRalphabeta/CD19-depleted stem cell transplant. CDR3 bases: TGTGCCAGCAGCTTAGCGCTCACCGGGGAGCTGTTTTTT. Translating it yields CASSLALTGELFF.